This T cell receptor (beta chain) was sequenced for a study of T cell responses to AZD1222 COVID-19 vaccine. About the research overall: Second-dose timings of about 4 or about 12 weeks were pooled. Whole-study findings and limits: A mostly white British donor set with more females was recruited, and clonal diversity was possibly underestimated. Once two AZD1222 doses were given, Spike-specific TCR breadth and depth went up. Nearly half of the spike-specific TCRs reportedly recognize variant regions that carry no mutations.

In the case of this clone: Its specificity is not known.

The length of the CDR3 is 15 residues. With 4 bases clipped from V and 5 bases from J, the junction kept 7 bases outside the gene matches. Germline CDR1 and CDR2: LNHDA and SQIVND (reference sequence). The table came from immunoSEQ multiplex PCR; TCRdb's copy has only in-frame clones and leaves some out. The table records about 190,000 clones, approximately 91% of them present only once. The chain is built from TRBV19 and TRBJ1-5; TRBD1 matches at 8 bases. Sequencing used peripheral blood, obtained on day 0 of AZD1222 vaccination. The receptor comes from an adult in good health. The CDR3 bases are TGTGCCAGTAGTACCCGGGACAGGAAATATCAGCCCCAGCATTTT. Amino acids: CASSTRDRKYQPQHF.